This T cell receptor beta chain stems from a study of T cells after somatic rescue of genetic block. Here immunoSEQ multiplex PCR was the method, and the copy in TCRdb shows in-frame clones only, minus some. The top ten clones hold approximately 0.075% of a sample with tens of thousands of clones, more than 90% of them seen once. CDR1 and CDR2 from the germline V gene are SGHTA and FQGNSA. Between the trimmed V and J ends, which lost 1 base and 0 bases, there was a span of 9 bases. The length of the CDR3 is 16 residues. This clone showed up just once. The clonotype originates from a child younger than two. This rearrangement joins TRBV7-2 to TRBJ2-2, with a weak D call TRBD1 (6 bases). The sample taken for sequencing was peripheral blood mononuclear cells (PBMCs). CDR3 nucleotide sequence: TGTGCCAGCAGCTTAGAGACAGGTACGAACACCGGGGAGCTGTTTTTT. This codes for CASSLETGTNTGELFF.